This T cell receptor beta chain comes out of a study of T cells in Graves' hyperthyroidism and ophthalmopathy. Across the whole study: Peripheral blood draws took place at initial diagnosis, ahead of any treatment. Findings and caveats of the study: Most expanded thyroid clonotypes above 0.001 recurred in blood.

This clonotype was seen a few times. Its antigen is unknown. Amplification of TCR beta CDR3 regions used RNA as the template. First-round RT-PCR targeting the TCR CDR3 was performed with the HTBI primer set. Via MiXCR, TCRdb re-called the multiplex PCR reads, giving one row per CDR3 protein. The table has under 800,000 distinct CDR3 sequences, approximately 14% seen once. Each diagnosis was grounded in clinical symptoms, serum thyroxine and TRAb, thyroid ultrasound, and orbital computed tomography. This clonotype was sampled from a woman between 18 and 30 years old with Graves' hyperthyroidism. Sequenced input: blood.

CDR3 bases: TGTGCCAGCAGTCTGGACAGACCCGGGGGGTTCTCACCCCTCCACTTT. It yields the protein CASSLDRPGGFSPLHF. The chain links TRBV6-1 to TRBJ1-6; D may be TRBD1 (6 bases). The CDR3 length is 16 residues. Per the germline V gene, CDR1 is MNHNS and CDR2 is SASEGT. Between the trimmed V and J ends, which lost 5 bases and 10 bases, there was a span of 21 bases.